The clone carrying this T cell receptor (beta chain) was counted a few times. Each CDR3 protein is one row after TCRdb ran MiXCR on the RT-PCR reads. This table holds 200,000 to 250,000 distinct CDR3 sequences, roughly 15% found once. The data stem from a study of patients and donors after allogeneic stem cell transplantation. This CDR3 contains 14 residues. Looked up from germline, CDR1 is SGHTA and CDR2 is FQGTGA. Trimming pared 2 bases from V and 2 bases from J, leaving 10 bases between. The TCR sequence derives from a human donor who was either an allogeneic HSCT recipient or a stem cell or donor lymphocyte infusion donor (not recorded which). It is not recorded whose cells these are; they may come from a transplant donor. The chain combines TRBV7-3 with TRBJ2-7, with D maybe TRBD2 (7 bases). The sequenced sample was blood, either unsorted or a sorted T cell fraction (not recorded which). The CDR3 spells CASSLGGGPYEQYF. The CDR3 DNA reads TGTGCCAGCAGCTTAGGGGGGGGCCCCTACGAGCAGTACTTC. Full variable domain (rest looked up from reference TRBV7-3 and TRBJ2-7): GAGVSQTPSNKVTEKGKYVELRCDPISGHTALYWYRQSLGQGPEFLIYFQGTGAADDSGLPNDRFFAVRPEGSVSTLKIQRTERGDSAVYLCASSLGGGPYEQYFGPGTRLTVT.